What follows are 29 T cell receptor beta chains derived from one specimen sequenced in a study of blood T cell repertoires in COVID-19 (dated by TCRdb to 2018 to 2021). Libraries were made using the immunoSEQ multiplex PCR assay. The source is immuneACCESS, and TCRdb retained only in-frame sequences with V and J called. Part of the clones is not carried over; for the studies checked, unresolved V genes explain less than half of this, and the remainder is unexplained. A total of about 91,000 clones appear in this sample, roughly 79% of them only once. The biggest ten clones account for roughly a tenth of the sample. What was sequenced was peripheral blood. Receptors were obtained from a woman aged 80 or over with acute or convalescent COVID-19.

CDR3 in DNA: TGTGCCAGCAGCGCGGGACAACCGAACACTGAAGCTTTCTTT. Protein sequence: CASSAGQPNTEAFF. This chain links TRBV9 with TRBJ1-1; D is perhaps TRBD1 (6 bases). Germline values: CDR1 SGDLS, CDR2 YYNGEE. The CDR3 sequence is 14 residues long. V lost 3 bases and J 1 base, leaving 10 bases between the germline ends. Filled out from reference TRBV9 and TRBJ1-1, the complete variable domain reads DSGVTQTPKHLITATGQRVTLRCSPRSGDLSVYWYQQSLDQGLQFLIQYYNGEERAKGNILERFSAQQFPDLHSELNLSSLELGDSALYFCASSAGQPNTEAFFGQGTRLTVV.

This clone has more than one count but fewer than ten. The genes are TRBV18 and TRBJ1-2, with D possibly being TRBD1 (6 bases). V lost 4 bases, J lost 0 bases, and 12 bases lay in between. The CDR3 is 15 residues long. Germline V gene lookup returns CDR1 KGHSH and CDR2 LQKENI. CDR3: CASSLQGEPNYGYTF. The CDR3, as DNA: TGTGCCAGCTCACTACAGGGAGAACCTAACTATGGCTACACCTTC.

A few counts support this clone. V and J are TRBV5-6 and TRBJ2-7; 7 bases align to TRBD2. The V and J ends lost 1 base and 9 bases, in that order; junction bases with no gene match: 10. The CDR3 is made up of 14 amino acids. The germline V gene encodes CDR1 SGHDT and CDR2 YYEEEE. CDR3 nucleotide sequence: TGTGCCAGCAGCTTGCGTGGCGGAGCGGGGCCGCAGTACTTC. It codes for CASSLRGGAGPQYF. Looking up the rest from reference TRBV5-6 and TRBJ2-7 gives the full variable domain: DAGVTQSPTHLIKTRGQQVTLRCSPKSGHDTVSWYQQALGQGPQFIFQYYEEEERQRGNFPDRFSGHQFPNYSSELNVNALLLGDSALYLCASSLRGGAGPQYFGPGTRLTVT.

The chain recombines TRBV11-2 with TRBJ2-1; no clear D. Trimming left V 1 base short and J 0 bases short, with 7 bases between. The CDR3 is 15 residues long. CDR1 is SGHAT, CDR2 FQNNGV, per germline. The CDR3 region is CASSLVSGSYNEQFF. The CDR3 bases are TGTGCCAGCAGCTTAGTTTCGGGCTCCTACAATGAGCAGTTCTTC. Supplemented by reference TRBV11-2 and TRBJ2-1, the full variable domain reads EAGVAQSPRYKIIEKRQSVAFWCNPISGHATLYWYQQILGQGPKLLIQFQNNGVVDDSQLPKDRFSAERLKGVDSTLKIQPAKLEDSAVYLCASSLVSGSYNEQFFGPGTRLTVL.

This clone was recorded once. CDR3 residues: CATSDGGGTDTQYF. DNA of the CDR3: TGTGCCACCAGTGATGGCGGGGGCACAGATACGCAGTATTTT. The rearrangement uses TRBV24-1 and TRBJ2-3; a possible D gene is TRBD2 (6 bases). The V and J ends lost 3 bases and 1 base respectively, with 7 bases between them. The CDR3 totals 14 residues. Germline V gene data show CDR1 as KGHDR and CDR2 as SFDVKD.

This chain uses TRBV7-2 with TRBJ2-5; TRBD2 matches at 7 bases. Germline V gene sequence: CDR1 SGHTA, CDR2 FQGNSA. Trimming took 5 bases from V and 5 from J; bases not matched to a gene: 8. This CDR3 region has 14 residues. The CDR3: CASSAAGPFETQYF. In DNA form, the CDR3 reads TGTGCCAGCAGCGCAGCGGGACCTTTTGAGACCCAGTACTTC.

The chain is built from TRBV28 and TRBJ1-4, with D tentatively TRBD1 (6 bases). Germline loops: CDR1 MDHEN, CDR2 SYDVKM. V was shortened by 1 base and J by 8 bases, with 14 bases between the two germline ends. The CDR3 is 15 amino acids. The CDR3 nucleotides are TGTGCCAGCAGTTTATCGGACAGCCAAAGGGAAAAACTGTTTTTT. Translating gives CASSLSDSQREKLFF. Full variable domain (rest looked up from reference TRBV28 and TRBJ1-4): DVKVTQSSRYLVKRTGEKVFLECVQDMDHENMFWYRQDPGLGLRLIYFSYDVKMKEKGDIPEGYSVSREKKERFSLILESASTNQTSMYLCASSLSDSQREKLFFGSGTQLSVL.

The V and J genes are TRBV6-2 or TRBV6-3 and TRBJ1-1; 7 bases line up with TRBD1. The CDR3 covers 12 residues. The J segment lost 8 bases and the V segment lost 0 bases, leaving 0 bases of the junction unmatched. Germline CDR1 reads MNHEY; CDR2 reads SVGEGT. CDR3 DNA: TGTGCCAGCAGTTACTCGGACAGGGAAGCTTTCTTT. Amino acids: CASSYSDREAFF.

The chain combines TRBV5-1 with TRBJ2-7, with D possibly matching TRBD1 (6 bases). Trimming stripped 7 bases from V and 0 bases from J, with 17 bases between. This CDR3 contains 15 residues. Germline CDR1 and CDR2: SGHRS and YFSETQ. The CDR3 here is CASDPGHPTSYEQYF. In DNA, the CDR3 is TGCGCCAGCGACCCGGGACACCCAACCTCCTACGAGCAGTACTTC.

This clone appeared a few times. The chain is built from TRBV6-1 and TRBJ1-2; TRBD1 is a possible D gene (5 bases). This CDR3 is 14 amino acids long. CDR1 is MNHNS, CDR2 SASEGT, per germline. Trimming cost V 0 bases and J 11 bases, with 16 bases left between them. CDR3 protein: CASSEAWRRDGYTF. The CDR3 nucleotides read TGTGCCAGCAGTGAAGCCTGGAGGAGGGACGGGTACACCTTC.

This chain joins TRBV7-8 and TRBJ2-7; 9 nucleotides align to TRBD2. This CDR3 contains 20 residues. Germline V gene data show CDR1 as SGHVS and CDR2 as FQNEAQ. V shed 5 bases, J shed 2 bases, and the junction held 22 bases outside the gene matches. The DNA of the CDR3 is TGTGCCAGCAGCCTTAGAGTTCGGGAAGAACCGACTAGCGGAGCCTACGAGCAGTACTTC. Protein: CASSLRVREEPTSGAYEQYF.

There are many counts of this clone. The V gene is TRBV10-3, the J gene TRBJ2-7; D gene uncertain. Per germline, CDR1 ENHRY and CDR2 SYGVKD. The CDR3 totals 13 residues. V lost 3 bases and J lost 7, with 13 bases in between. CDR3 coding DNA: TGTGCCATCAGTGATAAGCTGGCCGGGGAGCAGTACTTC. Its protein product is CAISDKLAGEQYF.

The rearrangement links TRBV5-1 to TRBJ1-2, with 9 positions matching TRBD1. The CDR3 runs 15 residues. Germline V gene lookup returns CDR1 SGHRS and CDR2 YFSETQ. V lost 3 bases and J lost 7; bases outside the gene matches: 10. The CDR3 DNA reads TGCGCCAGCAGCTGGACTTCACAGGGGGCAACTGGCTACACCTTC. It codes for CASSWTSQGATGYTF.

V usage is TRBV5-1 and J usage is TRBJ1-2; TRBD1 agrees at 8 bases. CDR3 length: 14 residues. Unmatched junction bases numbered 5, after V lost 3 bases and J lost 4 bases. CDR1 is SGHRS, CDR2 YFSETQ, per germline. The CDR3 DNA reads TGCGCCAGCAGCTCCGGACAGGGAGCCTATGGCTACACCTTC. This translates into CASSSGQGAYGYTF.

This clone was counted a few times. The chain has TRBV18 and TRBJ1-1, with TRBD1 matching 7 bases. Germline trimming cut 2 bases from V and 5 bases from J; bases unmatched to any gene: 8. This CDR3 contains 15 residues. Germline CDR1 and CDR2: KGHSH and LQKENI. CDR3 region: CASSPTTRGETEAFF. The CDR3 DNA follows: TGTGCCAGCTCACCAACAACCAGGGGGGAAACTGAAGCTTTCTTT.

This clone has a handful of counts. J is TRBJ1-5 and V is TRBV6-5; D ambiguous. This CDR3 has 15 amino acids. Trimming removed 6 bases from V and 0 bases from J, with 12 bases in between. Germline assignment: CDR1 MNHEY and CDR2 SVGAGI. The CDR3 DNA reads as TGTGCCAGCAGCCCATCAGGAAATAGCAATCAGCCCCAGCATTTT. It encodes CASSPSGNSNQPQHF.

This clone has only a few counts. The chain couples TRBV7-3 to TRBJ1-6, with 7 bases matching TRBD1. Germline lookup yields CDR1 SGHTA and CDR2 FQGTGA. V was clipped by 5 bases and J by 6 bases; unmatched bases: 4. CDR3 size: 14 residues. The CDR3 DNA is TGTGCCAGCAGCCCGGGACAGATTAATTCACCCCTCCACTTT. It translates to CASSPGQINSPLHF.

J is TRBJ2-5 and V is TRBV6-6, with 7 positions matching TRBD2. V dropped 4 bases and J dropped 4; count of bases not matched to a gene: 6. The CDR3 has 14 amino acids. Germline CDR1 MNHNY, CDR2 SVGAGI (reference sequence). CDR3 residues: CASSLREIGETQYF. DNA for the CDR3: TGTGCCAGCAGTTTGCGGGAGATCGGAGAGACCCAGTACTTC.

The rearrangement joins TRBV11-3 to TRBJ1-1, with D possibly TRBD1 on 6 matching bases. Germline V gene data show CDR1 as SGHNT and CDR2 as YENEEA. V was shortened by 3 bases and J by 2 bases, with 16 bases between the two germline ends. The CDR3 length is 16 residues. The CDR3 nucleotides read TGTGCCAGCAGCTTCCGGGGGGCTTTGCTTAACACTGAAGCTTTCTTT. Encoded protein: CASSFRGALLNTEAFF.

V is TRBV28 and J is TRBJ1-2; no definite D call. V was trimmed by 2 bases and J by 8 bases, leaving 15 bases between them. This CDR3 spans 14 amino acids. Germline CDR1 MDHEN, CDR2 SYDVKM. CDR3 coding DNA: TGTGCCAGCAGTTTAGGCACCTCCAGGAACGGCTACACCTTC. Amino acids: CASSLGTSRNGYTF.

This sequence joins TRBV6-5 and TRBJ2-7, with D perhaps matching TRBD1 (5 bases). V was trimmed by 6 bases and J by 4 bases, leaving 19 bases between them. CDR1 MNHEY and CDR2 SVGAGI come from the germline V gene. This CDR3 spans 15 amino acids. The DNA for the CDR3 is TGTGCCAGCAGCATGGAGACAGCCAGACCTTACGAGCAGTACTTC. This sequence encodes CASSMETARPYEQYF.

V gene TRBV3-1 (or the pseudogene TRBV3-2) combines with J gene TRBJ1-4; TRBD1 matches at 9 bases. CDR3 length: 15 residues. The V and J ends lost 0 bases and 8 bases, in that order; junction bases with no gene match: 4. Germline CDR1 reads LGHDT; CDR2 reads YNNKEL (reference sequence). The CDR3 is CASSQEGTGREKLFF. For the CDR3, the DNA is TGTGCCAGCAGCCAAGAAGGGACAGGGAGAGAAAAACTGTTTTTT.

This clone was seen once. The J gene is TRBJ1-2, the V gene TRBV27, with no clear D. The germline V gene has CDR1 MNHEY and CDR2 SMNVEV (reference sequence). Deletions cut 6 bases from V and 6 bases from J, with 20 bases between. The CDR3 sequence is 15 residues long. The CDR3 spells CASRPTRRATDGYTF. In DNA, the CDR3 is TGTGCCAGCAGACCGACTAGGAGGGCGACTGATGGCTACACCTTC.

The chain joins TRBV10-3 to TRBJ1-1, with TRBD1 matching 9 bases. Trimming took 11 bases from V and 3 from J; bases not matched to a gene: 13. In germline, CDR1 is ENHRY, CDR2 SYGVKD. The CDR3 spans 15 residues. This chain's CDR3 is CAVHQQGATYTEAFF. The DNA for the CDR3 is TGTGCCGTCCATCAACAGGGGGCGACGTACACTGAAGCTTTCTTT.

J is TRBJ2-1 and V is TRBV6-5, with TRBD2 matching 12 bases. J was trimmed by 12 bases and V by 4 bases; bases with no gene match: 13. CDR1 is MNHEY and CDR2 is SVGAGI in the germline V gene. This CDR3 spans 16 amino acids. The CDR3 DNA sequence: TGTGCCAGCAGTTTCTCCGGACTAGCGGGAATCCGGGGGCAGTTCTTC. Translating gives CASSFSGLAGIRGQFF.

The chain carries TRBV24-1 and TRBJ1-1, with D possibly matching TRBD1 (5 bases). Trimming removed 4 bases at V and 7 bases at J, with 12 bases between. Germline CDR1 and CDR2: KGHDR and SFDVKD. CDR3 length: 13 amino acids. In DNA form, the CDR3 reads TGTGCCACCAGTGACCCGCGGGACGGTGAAGCTTTCTTT. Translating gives CATSDPRDGEAFF.

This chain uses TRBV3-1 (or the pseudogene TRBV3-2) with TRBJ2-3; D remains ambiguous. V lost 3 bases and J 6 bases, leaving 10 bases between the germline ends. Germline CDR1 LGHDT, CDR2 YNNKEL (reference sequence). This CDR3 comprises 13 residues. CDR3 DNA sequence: TGTGCCAGCAGCCAGGGCTCAAGGGATACGCAGTATTTT. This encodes CASSQGSRDTQYF.

CDR3 residues: CASSVAGTSYEQYF. The CDR3 nucleotides read TGTGCCAGCAGCGTAGCCGGCACTAGCTACGAGCAGTACTTC. The chain combines TRBV9 with TRBJ2-7; possible D gene TRBD2, 5 bases. V dropped 0 bases and J dropped 3 bases, with 10 bases sitting between them. CDR1 and CDR2 (germline): SGDLS, YYNGEE. The CDR3 contains 14 residues.

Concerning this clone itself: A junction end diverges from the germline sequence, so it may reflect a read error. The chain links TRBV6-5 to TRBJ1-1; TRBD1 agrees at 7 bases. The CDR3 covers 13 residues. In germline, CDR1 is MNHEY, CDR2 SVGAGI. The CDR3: CASTYRGTTEAFF. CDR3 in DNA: TGTGCCAGCACTTACAGGGGAACCACTGAAGCTTTCTTT.